Below, 27 T cell receptor beta chains from the same sample are listed, as sequenced in a study of shared clonotypes between healthy human individuals. TCRdb's copy holds only in-frame clones and misses some; the assay was immunoSEQ multiplex PCR. The table has roughly 2.5 million clones, approximately 94% seen once. What was sequenced was naive CD4+ T cells sorted from blood. The subset denotes: CD45RA+ positively selected. The receptors were gathered from a man aged 18 to 30 in good health.

This chain's CDR3 is CASSPSGTNEQYF. The CDR3 DNA sequence: TGTGCCAGCAGCCCTTCCGGGACAAACGAGCAGTACTTC. The chain is built from TRBV7-2 and TRBJ2-7; D possibly corresponds to TRBD1 (6 bases). Germline-derived CDR1 and CDR2 are SGHTA and FQGNSA. V lost 5 bases and J lost 5, with 13 bases in between. The CDR3 contains 13 residues.

This chain connects TRBV11-2 to TRBJ1-3; TRBD1 aligns across 8 bases. This CDR3 comprises 17 residues. V gave up 0 bases and J gave up 4 bases; unmatched junction bases: 8. Germline assignment: CDR1 SGHAT and CDR2 FQNNGV. This chain's CDR3 is CASSLDRGQVQGNTIYF. CDR3 sequence (DNA): TGTGCCAGCAGCTTAGATCGGGGACAGGTTCAAGGAAACACCATATATTTT.

This CDR3 reads CASSPRDFGYNEQFF. The CDR3 DNA reads as TGTGCCAGCAGCCCCCGGGACTTCGGGTACAATGAGCAGTTCTTC. The chain carries TRBV7-9 and TRBJ2-1; D possibly corresponds to TRBD2 (6 bases). This CDR3 has 15 amino acids. Trimming removed 5 bases at V and 4 bases at J, with 15 bases between. From germline, CDR1 is SEHNR and CDR2 FQNEAQ (reference sequence).

This sequence joins TRBV28 and TRBJ2-3; D perhaps matches TRBD1 (5 bases). This CDR3 has 15 residues. Trimming stripped 2 bases from V and 1 base from J, with 10 bases between. Germline CDR1 and CDR2: MDHEN and SYDVKM. The CDR3 loop reads CASSLEARGTDTQYF. The CDR3 nucleotides read TGTGCCAGCAGTTTAGAGGCCAGGGGCACAGATACGCAGTATTTT.

The J gene is TRBJ2-1, the V gene TRBV5-1, with TRBD2 matching over 9 bases. With V trimmed by 4 bases and J by 7 bases, 12 bases remained unmatched. The CDR3 is 16 residues long. Germline lookup yields CDR1 SGHRS and CDR2 YFSETQ. Here the CDR3 DNA reads TGCGCCAGCAGCCTTGCGGGAGGGCCTTTTGAAAATGAGCAGTTCTTC. It codes for CASSLAGGPFENEQFF. Using reference TRBV5-1 and TRBJ2-1 for the parts outside the CDR3, the full variable domain is KAGVTQTPRYLIKTRGQQVTLSCSPISGHRSVSWYQQTPGQGLQFLFEYFSETQRNKGNFPGRFSGRQFSNSRSEMNVSTLELGDSALYLCASSLAGGPFENEQFFGPGTRLTVL.

The CDR3 DNA follows: TGTGCCAGCAGCTTAGTCAGGTCAACCTACGAGCAGTACTTC. Protein product: CASSLVRSTYEQYF. V usage is TRBV11-2 and J usage is TRBJ2-7; no reliable D call. This CDR3 spans 14 amino acids. Trimming shortened V by 1 base and J by 2 bases, and 9 bases separated the two germline ends. Germline CDR1 and CDR2: SGHAT and FQNNGV. Variable domain in full (rest from reference TRBV11-2 and TRBJ2-7): EAGVAQSPRYKIIEKRQSVAFWCNPISGHATLYWYQQILGQGPKLLIQFQNNGVVDDSQLPKDRFSAERLKGVDSTLKIQPAKLEDSAVYLCASSLVRSTYEQYFGPGTRLTVT.

This clone was observed a single time. The V gene is TRBV14, the J gene TRBJ2-1; no clear D gene. V was shortened by 1 base and J by 10 bases, with 11 bases between the two germline ends. Germline CDR1 reads SGHDN; CDR2 reads FVKESK. The CDR3 sequence is 13 residues long. CDR3 sequence reads: CASSQGAGWEQFF. CDR3 nucleotides: TGTGCCAGCAGCCAAGGGGCCGGGTGGGAGCAGTTCTTC.

The chain recombines TRBV30 with TRBJ1-2; the D gene is possibly TRBD1 (5 bases). This CDR3 has 13 residues. V gave up 2 bases and J gave up 8 bases, with 15 bases separating them. The germline CDR1 and CDR2 sequences are GTSNPN and SVGIG (reference sequence). CDR3 coding DNA: TGTGCCTGGAGTAAGGCAGGGAAAATAGGCTACACCTTC. Its translation: CAWSKAGKIGYTF.

The chain carries TRBV15 and TRBJ2-3; 16 nucleotides agree with TRBD2. The CDR3 contains 16 residues. Trimming removed 5 bases from V and 8 bases from J; junction bases left unmatched: 7. Germline assignment: CDR1 LNHNV and CDR2 YYDKDF (reference sequence). CDR3 bases: TGTGCCACCAGCTGGGGGACTAGCGGGGGGGCAGGTACGCAGTATTTT. This encodes CATSWGTSGGAGTQYF. Based on the CDR3 plus reference TRBV15 and TRBJ2-3, the full variable domain is DAMVIQNPRYQVTQFGKPVTLSCSQTLNHNVMYWYQQKSSQAPKLLFHYYDKDFNNEADTPDNFQSRRPNTSFCFLDIRSPGLGDTAMYLCATSWGTSGGAGTQYFGPGTRLTVL.

This chain connects TRBV5-1 to TRBJ2-5; 8 positions match TRBD1. The J call may not be correct, given that the DNA end is closer to TRBJ2-7. Germline-derived CDR1 and CDR2 are SGHRS and YFSETQ. The CDR3 sequence is 14 residues long. The DNA for the CDR3 is TGCGCCAGCAGCTTAGGACAGGGAACCAACGAGCAGTACTTC. This translates into CASSLGQGTNEQYF.

The J gene is TRBJ2-6, the V gene TRBV5-1; weak D call: TRBD2 (5 bases). The CDR3 spans 16 residues. In germline, CDR1 is SGHRS, CDR2 YFSETQ. Deletions cut 4 bases from V and 0 bases from J, with 11 bases between. This CDR3 reads CASSHLRDSGANVLTF. CDR3 DNA: TGCGCCAGCAGCCACCTTCGGGACTCTGGGGCCAACGTCCTGACTTTC.

The gene calls are TRBV6-5 and TRBJ2-7; D may be TRBD2 (5 bases). V was pared by 8 bases and J by 2 bases, with 10 bases between. This CDR3 is built from 12 residues. In germline, CDR1 is MNHEY, CDR2 SVGAGI. Written as DNA, the CDR3 is TGTGCCAGCGGACTGGTTCCCTACGAGCAGTACTTC. It is translated as CASGLVPYEQYF.

The V call is TRBV7-2, the J call TRBJ1-2; no reliable D call. Deletions cut 1 base from V and 6 bases from J, with 6 bases between. CDR1 is SGHTA and CDR2 is FQGNSA in the germline V gene. The CDR3 contains 12 residues. CDR3 bases: TGTGCCAGCAGCTTAGTAGATGATGGCTACACCTTC. Protein: CASSLVDDGYTF.

This clone has more than one count but fewer than ten. The CDR3 region is CATRQGPDTGELFF. The CDR3 nucleotides are TGTGCCACCAGACAGGGGCCCGACACCGGGGAGCTGTTTTTT. V usage is TRBV6-4 and J usage is TRBJ2-2; 8 bases are shared with TRBD1. The CDR3 length is 14 residues. Germline CDR1 and CDR2: MRHNA and SNTAGT. V was pared by 10 bases and J by 3 bases, with 7 bases of the junction left unmatched.

The chain joins TRBV25-1 to TRBJ2-7, with 10 nucleotides matching TRBD1. Trimming removed 0 bases from V and 4 bases from J; junction bases left unmatched: 6. This CDR3 contains 16 residues. The germline gives CDR1 MGHDK, CDR2 SYGVNS. Here the CDR3 reads CASSEYGRTGGYEQYF. The DNA of the CDR3 is TGTGCCAGCAGTGAATATGGTCGGACAGGGGGTTACGAGCAGTACTTC.

The V and J genes are TRBV5-6 and TRBJ2-5, with D unclear. Germline CDR1 SGHDT, CDR2 YYEEEE. The CDR3 runs 16 residues. V lost 0 bases and J lost 2, with 14 bases in between. CDR3 nucleotide sequence: TGTGCCAGCAGCTTGGGCCCGCGGAACAAGCAAGAGACCCAGTACTTC. It specifies CASSLGPRNKQETQYF. The whole variable domain, remainder taken from reference TRBV5-6 and TRBJ2-5, is DAGVTQSPTHLIKTRGQQVTLRCSPKSGHDTVSWYQQALGQGPQFIFQYYEEEERQRGNFPDRFSGHQFPNYSSELNVNALLLGDSALYLCASSLGPRNKQETQYFGPGTRLLVL.

This clone was picked up one time. The V gene is TRBV5-1, the J gene TRBJ2-2, with D tentatively TRBD2 (5 bases). V lost 1 base, J lost 1 base, and 8 bases lay in between. Per germline, CDR1 SGHRS and CDR2 YFSETQ. The CDR3 is 15 residues long. The CDR3 is CASSLQSGNTGELFF. The CDR3 bases are TGCGCCAGCAGCTTGCAGAGCGGGAACACCGGGGAGCTGTTTTTT. Looking up the rest from reference TRBV5-1 and TRBJ2-2 gives the full variable domain: KAGVTQTPRYLIKTRGQQVTLSCSPISGHRSVSWYQQTPGQGLQFLFEYFSETQRNKGNFPGRFSGRQFSNSRSEMNVSTLELGDSALYLCASSLQSGNTGELFFGEGSRLTVL.

The chain joins TRBV30 to TRBJ2-4; a possible D gene is TRBD2 (6 bases). With 2 bases removed from V and 2 bases from J, the gap between germline ends came to 19 bases. Germline CDR1 and CDR2: GTSNPN and SVGIG (reference sequence). This CDR3 is 17 amino acids long. Here the CDR3 reads CAWSPAGWRGSKNIQYF. As DNA, the CDR3 is TGTGCCTGGAGTCCCGCTGGTTGGCGGGGATCCAAAAACATTCAGTACTTC. Supplemented by reference TRBV30 and TRBJ2-4, the full variable domain reads SQTIHQWPATLVQPVGSPLSLECTVEGTSNPNLYWYRQAAGRGLQLLFYSVGIGQISSEVPQNLSASRPQDRQFILSSKKLLLSDSGFYLCAWSPAGWRGSKNIQYFGAGTRLSVL.

This rearrangement joins TRBV9 to TRBJ2-1; D assignment may be TRBD1 or TRBD2 (6 bases each). The germline V and J ends were trimmed by 0 bases and 5 bases, with 15 bases remaining between them. The CDR3 consists of 16 residues. CDR1 SGDLS and CDR2 YYNGEE come from the germline V gene. CDR3 in DNA: TGTGCCAGCAGCGTAGCAGTTTGGGGGGCGGACAATGAGCAGTTCTTC. Protein: CASSVAVWGADNEQFF.

This clone was seen a few times. The chain has TRBV18 and TRBJ1-5, with D hard to call. This CDR3 region has 15 residues. Germline CDR1 and CDR2: KGHSH and LQKENI. V was trimmed by 2 bases and J by 2 bases, leaving 10 bases between them. CDR3: CASSPRREGNQPQHF. For the CDR3, the DNA is TGTGCCAGCTCACCAAGGCGGGAGGGCAATCAGCCCCAGCATTTT.

This chain joins TRBV6-6 and TRBJ1-6; 10 bases align to TRBD1. CDR1 and CDR2 from the germline V gene are MNHNY and SVGAGI (reference sequence). The CDR3 length is 16 residues. V lost 7 bases, J lost 4 bases, and 7 bases stayed unmatched. The CDR3, as DNA: TGTGCCAGCACCTACGGACAGGGGGGGTATAATTCACCCCTCCACTTT. Translating it yields CASTYGQGGYNSPLHF.

V is TRBV7-3 and J is TRBJ2-1; the D gene is possibly TRBD2 (7 bases). The germline V gene encodes CDR1 SGHTA and CDR2 FQGTGA. The CDR3 sequence is 16 residues long. Trimming removed 5 bases from V and 0 bases from J, with 14 bases in between. Here the CDR3 reads CASSPVGGRSYNEQFF. As DNA, the CDR3 is TGTGCCAGCAGCCCCGTGGGGGGGCGCTCCTACAATGAGCAGTTCTTC.

The chain carries TRBV5-4 and TRBJ1-2; no reliable D call. CDR1 and CDR2 (germline): SGHNT, YYREEE (reference sequence). The CDR3 is 16 residues long. V shed 2 bases and J shed 0 bases, with 14 bases lying between them. In nucleotides, the CDR3 is TGTGCCAGCAGCTTTGTGGGCCAGGCAACTAACTATGGCTACACCTTC. It yields the protein CASSFVGQATNYGYTF.

This clone came up once. This chain connects TRBV6-5 to TRBJ1-1; 7 bases match TRBD1. The CDR3 loop spans 15 amino acids. J was trimmed by 5 bases and V by 2 bases; bases with no gene match: 8. Per germline, CDR1 MNHEY and CDR2 SVGAGI. CDR3 sequence (DNA): TGTGCCAGCAGTTACGGGGGCAGGGGGAGAACTGAAGCTTTCTTT. Protein sequence: CASSYGGRGRTEAFF.

The V and J genes are TRBV19 and TRBJ2-5; 10 bases agree with TRBD2. The length of the CDR3 is 16 residues. The J segment lost 4 bases and the V segment lost 3 bases, leaving 8 bases of the junction unmatched. Germline V gene sequence: CDR1 LNHDA, CDR2 SQIVND (reference sequence). CDR3 loop: CASSMVAGGDGETQYF. Written as DNA, the CDR3 is TGTGCCAGTAGTATGGTAGCGGGGGGAGATGGAGAGACCCAGTACTTC.

The chain combines TRBV7-9 with TRBJ2-5; a possible D gene is TRBD1 (5 bases). From germline, CDR1 is SEHNR and CDR2 FQNEAQ (reference sequence). The length of the CDR3 is 16 residues. V was trimmed by 1 base and J by 1 base, leaving 13 bases between them. The CDR3 DNA is TGTGCCAGCAGCTTAGGTGCAGGGATCATCCAAGAGACCCAGTACTTC. Translating gives CASSLGAGIIQETQYF.

This clone has a handful of counts. CDR3 region: CASSRTGGQPQHF. The CDR3 region has the DNA TGTGCCAGCAGTCGGACAGGGGGACAGCCCCAGCATTTT. The V call is TRBV6-6, the J call TRBJ1-5; 10 bases align to TRBD1. This CDR3 spans 13 amino acids. V was clipped by 5 bases and J by 7 bases; unmatched bases: 2. Germline lookup yields CDR1 MNHNY and CDR2 SVGAGI (reference sequence).